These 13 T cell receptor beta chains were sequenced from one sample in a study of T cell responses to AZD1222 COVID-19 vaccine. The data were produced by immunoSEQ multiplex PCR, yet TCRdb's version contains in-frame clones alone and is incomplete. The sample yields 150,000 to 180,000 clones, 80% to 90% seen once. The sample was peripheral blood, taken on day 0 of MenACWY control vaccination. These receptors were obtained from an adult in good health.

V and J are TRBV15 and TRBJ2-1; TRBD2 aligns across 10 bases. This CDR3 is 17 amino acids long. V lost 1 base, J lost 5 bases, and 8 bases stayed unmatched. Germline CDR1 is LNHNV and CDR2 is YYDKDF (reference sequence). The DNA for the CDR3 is TGTGCCACCAGCAGAGTAGTTAGCGGGGGGCCCCACAATGAGCAGTTCTTC. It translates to CATSRVVSGGPHNEQFF.

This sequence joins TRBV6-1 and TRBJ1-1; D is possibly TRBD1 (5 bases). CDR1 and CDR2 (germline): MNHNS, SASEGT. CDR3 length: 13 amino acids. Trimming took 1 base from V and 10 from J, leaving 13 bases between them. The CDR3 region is CASSEGQRRRAFF. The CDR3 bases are TGTGCCAGCAGTGAAGGACAGCGCCGGAGAGCTTTCTTT.

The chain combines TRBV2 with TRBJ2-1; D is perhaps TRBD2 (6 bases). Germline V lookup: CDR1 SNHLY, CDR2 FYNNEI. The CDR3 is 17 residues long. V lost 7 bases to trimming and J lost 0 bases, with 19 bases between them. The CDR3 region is CASKREAPKSSYNEQFF. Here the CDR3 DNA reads TGTGCCAGCAAAAGGGAGGCCCCAAAAAGCTCCTACAATGAGCAGTTCTTC. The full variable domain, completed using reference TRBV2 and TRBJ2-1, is EPEVTQTPSHQVTQMGQEVILRCVPISNHLYFYWYRQILGQKVEFLVSFYNNEISEKSEIFDDQFSVERPDGSNFTLKIRSTKLEDSAMYFCASKREAPKSSYNEQFFGPGTRLTVL.

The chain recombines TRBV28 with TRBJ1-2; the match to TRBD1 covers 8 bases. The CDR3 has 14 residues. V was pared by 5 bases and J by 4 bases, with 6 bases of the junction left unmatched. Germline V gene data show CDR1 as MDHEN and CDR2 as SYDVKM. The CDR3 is CASSAPTGGYGYTF. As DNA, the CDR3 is TGTGCCAGCAGTGCTCCCACAGGGGGCTATGGCTACACCTTC.

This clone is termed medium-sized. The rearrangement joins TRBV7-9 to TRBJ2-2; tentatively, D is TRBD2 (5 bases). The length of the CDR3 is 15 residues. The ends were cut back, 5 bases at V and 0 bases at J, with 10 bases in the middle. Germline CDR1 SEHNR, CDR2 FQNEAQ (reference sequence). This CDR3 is CASSTSGTNTGELFF. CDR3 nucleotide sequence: TGTGCCAGCAGCACATCGGGGACGAACACCGGGGAGCTGTTTTTT.

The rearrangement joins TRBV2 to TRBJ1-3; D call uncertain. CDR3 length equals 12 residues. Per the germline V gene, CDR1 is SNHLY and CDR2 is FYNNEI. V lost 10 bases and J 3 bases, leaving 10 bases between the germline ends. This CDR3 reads CATRAGGNTIYF. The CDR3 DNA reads TGTGCCACGCGGGCGGGTGGAAACACCATATATTTT. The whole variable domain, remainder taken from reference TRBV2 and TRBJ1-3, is EPEVTQTPSHQVTQMGQEVILRCVPISNHLYFYWYRQILGQKVEFLVSFYNNEISEKSEIFDDQFSVERPDGSNFTLKIRSTKLEDSAMYFCATRAGGNTIYFGEGSWLTVV.

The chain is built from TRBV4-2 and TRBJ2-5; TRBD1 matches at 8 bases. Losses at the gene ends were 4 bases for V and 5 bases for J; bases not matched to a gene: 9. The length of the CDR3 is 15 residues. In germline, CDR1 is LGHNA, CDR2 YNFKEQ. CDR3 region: CASSPGTGLWETQYF. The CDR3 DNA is TGTGCCAGCAGCCCCGGGACAGGACTGTGGGAGACCCAGTACTTC.

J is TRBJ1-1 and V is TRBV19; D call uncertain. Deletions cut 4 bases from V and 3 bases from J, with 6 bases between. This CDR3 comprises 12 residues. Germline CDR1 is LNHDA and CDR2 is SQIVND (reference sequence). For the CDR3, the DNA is TGTGCCAGTAGTAGAGGGTACACTGAAGCTTTCTTT. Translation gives CASSRGYTEAFF.

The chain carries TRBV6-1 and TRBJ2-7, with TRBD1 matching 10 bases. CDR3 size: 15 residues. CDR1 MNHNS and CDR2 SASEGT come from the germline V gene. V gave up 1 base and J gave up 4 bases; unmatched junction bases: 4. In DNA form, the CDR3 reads TGTGCCAGCAGTGAAGGGACAGGGGGTTATTACGAGCAGTACGTC. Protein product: CASSEGTGGYYEQYV.

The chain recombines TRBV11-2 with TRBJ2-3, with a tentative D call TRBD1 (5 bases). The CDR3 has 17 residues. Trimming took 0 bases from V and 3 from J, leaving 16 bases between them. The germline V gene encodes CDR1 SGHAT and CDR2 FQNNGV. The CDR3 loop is CASSLDGASGRTDTQYF. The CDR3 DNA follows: TGTGCCAGCAGCTTAGATGGCGCTTCAGGGCGGACAGATACGCAGTATTTT.

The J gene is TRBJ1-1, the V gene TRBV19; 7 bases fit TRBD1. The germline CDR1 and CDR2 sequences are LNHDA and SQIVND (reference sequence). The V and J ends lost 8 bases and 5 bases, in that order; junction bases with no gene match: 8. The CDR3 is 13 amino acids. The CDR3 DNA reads TGTGCCAGTGGTCGATTACAGGGGACTGAAGCTTTCTTT. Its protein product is CASGRLQGTEAFF.

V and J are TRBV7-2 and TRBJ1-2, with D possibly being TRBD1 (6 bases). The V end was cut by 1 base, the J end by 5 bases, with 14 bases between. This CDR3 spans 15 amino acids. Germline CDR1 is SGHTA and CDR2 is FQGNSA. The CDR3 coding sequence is TGTGCCAGCAGCTTAGATCTCGGGGGGGCATATGGCTACACCTTC. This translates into CASSLDLGGAYGYTF.

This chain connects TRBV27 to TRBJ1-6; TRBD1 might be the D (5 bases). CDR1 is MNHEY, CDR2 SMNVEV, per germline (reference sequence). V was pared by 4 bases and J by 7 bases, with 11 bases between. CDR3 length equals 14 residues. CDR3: CASSSPGGNSPLHF. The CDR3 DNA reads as TGTGCCAGCAGTTCCCCGGGGGGGAATTCACCCCTCCACTTT.